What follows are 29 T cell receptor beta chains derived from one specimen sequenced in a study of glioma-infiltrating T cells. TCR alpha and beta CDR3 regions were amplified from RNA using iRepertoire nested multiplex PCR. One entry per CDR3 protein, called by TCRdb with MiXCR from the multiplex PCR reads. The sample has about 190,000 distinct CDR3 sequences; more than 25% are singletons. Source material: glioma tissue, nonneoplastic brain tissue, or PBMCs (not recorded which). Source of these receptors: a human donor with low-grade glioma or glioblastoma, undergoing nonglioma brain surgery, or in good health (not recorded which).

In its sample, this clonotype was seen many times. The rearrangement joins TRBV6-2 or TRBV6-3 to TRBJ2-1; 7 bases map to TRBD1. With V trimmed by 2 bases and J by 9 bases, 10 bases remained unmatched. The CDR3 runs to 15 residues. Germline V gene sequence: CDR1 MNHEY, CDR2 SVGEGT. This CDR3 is CASSYPGQETGEQFF. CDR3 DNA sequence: TGTGCCAGCAGTTACCCCGGACAGGAGACGGGTGAGCAGTTCTTC.

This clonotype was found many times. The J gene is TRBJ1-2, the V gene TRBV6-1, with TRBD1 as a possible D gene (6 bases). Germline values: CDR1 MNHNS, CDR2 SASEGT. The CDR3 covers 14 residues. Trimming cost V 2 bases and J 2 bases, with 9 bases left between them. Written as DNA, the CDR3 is TGTGCCAGCAGTGAACCGGGACACAACTATGGCTACACCTTC. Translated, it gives CASSEPGHNYGYTF.

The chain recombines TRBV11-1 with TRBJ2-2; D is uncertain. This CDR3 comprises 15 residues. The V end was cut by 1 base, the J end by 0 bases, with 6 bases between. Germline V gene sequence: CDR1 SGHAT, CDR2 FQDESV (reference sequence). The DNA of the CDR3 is TGTGCCAGCAGCTTAGGCAAATCGAACACCGGGGAGCTGTTTTTT. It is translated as CASSLGKSNTGELFF.

The CDR3 is CASSLIDRGAEAFF. The CDR3 DNA follows: TGTGCCAGCAGCTTAATAGACAGGGGCGCTGAAGCTTTCTTT. The chain joins TRBV11-1 to TRBJ1-1; 8 bases are a match to TRBD1. V shed 2 bases and J 6 bases; nucleotides not matched to a gene: 5. CDR3 size: 14 residues. Germline loops: CDR1 SGHAT, CDR2 FQDESV (reference sequence).

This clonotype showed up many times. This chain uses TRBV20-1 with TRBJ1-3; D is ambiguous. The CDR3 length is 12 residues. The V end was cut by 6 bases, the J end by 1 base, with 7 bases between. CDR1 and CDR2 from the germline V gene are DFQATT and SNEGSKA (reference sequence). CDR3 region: CSALASGNTIYF. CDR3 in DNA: TGCAGTGCCCTCGCTTCTGGAAACACCATATATTTT.

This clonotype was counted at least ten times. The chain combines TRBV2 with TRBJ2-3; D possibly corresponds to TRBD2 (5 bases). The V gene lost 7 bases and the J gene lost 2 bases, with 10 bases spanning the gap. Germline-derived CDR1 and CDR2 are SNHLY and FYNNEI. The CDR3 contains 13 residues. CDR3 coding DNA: TGTGCCAGCACATTCCGGGACACAGATACGCAGTATTTT. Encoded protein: CASTFRDTDTQYF.

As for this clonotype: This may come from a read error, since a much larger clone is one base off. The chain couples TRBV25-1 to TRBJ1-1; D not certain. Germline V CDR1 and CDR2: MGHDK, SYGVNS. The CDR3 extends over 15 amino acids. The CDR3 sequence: CVSSEYSWGVGGAFF. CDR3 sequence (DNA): TGTGTCAGCAGTGAATATTCCTGGGGTGTAGGTGGGGCTTTCTTT.

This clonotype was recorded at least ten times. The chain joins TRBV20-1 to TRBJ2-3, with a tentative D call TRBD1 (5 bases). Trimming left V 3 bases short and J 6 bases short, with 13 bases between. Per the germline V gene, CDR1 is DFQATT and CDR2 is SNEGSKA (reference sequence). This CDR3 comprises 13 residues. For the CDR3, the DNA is TGCAGTGCTAGGCTGGGGCCCTGGGATACGCAGTATTTT. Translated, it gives CSARLGPWDTQYF.

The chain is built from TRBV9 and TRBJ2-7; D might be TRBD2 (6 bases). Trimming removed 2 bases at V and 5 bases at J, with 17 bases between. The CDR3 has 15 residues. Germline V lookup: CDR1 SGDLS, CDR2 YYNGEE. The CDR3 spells CASSVQGLEGDEQYF. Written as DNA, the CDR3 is TGTGCCAGCAGCGTGCAGGGACTGGAAGGCGACGAGCAGTACTTC.

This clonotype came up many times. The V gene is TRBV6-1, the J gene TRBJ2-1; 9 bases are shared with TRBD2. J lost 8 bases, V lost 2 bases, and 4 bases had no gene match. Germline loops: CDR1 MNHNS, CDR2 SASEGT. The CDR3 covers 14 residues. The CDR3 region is CASSELAGSDEQFF. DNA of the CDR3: TGTGCCAGCAGTGAACTAGCGGGATCTGATGAGCAGTTCTTC.

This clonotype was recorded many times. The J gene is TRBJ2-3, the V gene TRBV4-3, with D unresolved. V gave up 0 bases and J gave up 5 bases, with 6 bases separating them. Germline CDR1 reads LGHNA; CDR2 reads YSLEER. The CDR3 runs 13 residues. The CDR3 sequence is CASSQEEGDTQYF. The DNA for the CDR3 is TGCGCCAGCAGCCAAGAAGAAGGAGATACGCAGTATTTT.

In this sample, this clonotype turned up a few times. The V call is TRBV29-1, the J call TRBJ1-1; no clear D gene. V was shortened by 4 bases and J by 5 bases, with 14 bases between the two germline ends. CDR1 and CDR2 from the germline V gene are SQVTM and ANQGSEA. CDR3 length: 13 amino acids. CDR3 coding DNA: TGCAGCGTTGGAAAAGCTTTTCGAACTGAAGCTTTCTTT. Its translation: CSVGKAFRTEAFF.

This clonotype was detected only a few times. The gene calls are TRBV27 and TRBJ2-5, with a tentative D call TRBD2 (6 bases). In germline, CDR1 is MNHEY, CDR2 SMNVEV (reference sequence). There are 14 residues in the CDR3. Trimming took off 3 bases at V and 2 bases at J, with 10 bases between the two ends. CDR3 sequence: CASSFRGGQETQYF. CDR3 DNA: TGTGCCAGCAGTTTTAGGGGAGGTCAAGAGACCCAGTACTTC.

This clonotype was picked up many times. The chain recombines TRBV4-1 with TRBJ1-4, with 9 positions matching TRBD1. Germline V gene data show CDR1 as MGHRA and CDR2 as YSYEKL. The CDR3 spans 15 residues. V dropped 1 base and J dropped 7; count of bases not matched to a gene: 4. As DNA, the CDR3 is TGCGCCAGCAGCCAAGCCGGGACAGGGAGTGAAAAACTGTTTTTT. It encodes CASSQAGTGSEKLFF.

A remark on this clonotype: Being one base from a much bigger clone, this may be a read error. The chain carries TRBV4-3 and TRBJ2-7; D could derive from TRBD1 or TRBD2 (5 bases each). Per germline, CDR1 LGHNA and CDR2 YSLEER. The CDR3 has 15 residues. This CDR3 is CASRQVFSGPYEQYF. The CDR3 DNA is TGCGCCAGCAGACAAGTCTTCTCGGGACCCTACGAGCAGTACTTC.

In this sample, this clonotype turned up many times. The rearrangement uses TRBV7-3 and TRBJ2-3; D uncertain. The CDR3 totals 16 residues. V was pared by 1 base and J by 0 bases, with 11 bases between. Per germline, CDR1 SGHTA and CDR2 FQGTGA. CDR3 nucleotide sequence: TGTGCCAGCAGCTTAATTGGCGGAAGCAGCACAGATACGCAGTATTTT. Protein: CASSLIGGSSTDTQYF.

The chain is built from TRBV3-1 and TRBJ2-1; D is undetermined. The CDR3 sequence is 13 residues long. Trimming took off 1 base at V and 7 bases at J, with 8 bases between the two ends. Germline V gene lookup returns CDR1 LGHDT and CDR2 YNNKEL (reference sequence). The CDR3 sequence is CASSQAGGNEQFF. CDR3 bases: TGTGCCAGCAGCCAAGCCGGCGGAAATGAGCAGTTCTTC.

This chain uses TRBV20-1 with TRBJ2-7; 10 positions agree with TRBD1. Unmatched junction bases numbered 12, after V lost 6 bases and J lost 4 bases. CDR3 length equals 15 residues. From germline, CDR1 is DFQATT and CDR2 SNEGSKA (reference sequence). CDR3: CSATPWDRGTYEQYF. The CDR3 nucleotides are TGCAGTGCCACCCCTTGGGACAGGGGAACGTACGAGCAGTACTTC.

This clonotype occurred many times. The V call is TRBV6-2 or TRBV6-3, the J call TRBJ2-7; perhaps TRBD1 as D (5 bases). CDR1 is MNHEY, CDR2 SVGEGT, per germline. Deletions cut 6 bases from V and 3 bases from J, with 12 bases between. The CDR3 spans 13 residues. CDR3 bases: TGTGCCAGCAGAGTGACAGACATCTACGAGCAGTACTTC. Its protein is CASRVTDIYEQYF.

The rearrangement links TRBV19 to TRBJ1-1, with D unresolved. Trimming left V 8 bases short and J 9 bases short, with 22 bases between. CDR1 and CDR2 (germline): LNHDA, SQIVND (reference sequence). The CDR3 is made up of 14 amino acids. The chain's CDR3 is CASANYHGDTKAFF. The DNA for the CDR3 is TGTGCCAGTGCAAATTACCATGGGGATACTAAAGCTTTCTTT.

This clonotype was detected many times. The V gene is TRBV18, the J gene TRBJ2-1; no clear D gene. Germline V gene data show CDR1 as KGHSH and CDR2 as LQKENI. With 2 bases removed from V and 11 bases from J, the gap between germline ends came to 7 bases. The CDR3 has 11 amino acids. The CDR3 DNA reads TGTGCCAGCTCACCAGAGACGAAGCAGTTCTTC. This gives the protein CASSPETKQFF.

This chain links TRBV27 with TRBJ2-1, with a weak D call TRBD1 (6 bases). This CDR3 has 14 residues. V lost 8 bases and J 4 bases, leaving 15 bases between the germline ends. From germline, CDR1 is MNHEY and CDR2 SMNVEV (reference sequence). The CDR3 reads CASSDRFPYNEQFF. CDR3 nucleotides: TGTGCCAGCTCAGACAGGTTTCCGTACAATGAGCAGTTCTTC.

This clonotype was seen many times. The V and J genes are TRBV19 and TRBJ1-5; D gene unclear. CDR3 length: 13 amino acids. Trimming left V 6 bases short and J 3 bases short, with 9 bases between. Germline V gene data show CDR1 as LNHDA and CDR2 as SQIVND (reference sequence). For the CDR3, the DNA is TGTGCCAGTAGGCAGCCCTTCAATCAGCCCCAGCATTTT. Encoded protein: CASRQPFNQPQHF.

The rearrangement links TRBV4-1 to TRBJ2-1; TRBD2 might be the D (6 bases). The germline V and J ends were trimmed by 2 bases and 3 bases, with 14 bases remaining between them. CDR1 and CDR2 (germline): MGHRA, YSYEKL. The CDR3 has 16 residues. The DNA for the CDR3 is TGCGCCAGCAGCCAACCAACTCTAGCGCGCTACAATGAGCAGTTCTTC. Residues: CASSQPTLARYNEQFF.

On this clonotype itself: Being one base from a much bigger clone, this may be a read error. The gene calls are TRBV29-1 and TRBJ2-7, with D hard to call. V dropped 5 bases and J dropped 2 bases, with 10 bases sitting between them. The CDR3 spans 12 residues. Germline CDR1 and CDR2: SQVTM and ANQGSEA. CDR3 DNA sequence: TGCAGCGTTCACTACTCGGCCTACGAGCAGTACTTC. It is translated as CSVHYSAYEQYF.

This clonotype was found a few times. The CDR3 DNA is TGTGCCAGCAGCCGCCCGGGCCATGGGCTTCAGTACTTC. Translated: CASSRPGHGLQYF. The V call is TRBV5-6, the J call TRBJ2-4; D gene unclear. Germline V gives CDR1 SGHDT, CDR2 YYEEEE. Trimming cost V 4 bases and J 11 bases, with 16 bases left between them. The CDR3 length is 13 residues.

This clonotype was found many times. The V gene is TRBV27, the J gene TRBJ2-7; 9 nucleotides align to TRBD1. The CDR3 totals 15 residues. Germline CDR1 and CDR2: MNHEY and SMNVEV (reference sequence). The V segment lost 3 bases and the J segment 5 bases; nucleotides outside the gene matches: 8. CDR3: CASSLYGTGNHEQYF. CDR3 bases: TGTGCCAGCAGTTTGTACGGGACAGGGAATCACGAGCAGTACTTC.

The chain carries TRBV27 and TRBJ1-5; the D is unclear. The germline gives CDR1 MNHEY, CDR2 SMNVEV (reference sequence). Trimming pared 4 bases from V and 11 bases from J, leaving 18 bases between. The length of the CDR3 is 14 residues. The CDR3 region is CASSSLAGSWTQHF. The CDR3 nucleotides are TGTGCCAGCAGTTCACTAGCGGGGTCGTGGACCCAGCATTTT.

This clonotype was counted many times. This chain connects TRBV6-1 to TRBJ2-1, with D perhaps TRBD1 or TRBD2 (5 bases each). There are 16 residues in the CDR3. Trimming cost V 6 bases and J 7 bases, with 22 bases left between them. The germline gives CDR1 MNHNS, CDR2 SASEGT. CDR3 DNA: TGTGCCAGCAGCCCAATTAGTGGGGGTATGGAGAATGAGCAGTTCTTC. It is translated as CASSPISGGMENEQFF.